These T cell receptor beta chains were read from a single sample in a study of blood T cell repertoires in COVID-19. The table came from immunoSEQ multiplex PCR; TCRdb's copy has only in-frame clones and leaves some out. The table has tens of thousands of clones, 80% to 95% seen once. The material sequenced was peripheral blood. Receptors originate from a man older than 75 with acute or convalescent COVID-19. The CDR3 runs from the conserved cysteine through the conserved F or W.

TRBV6-5	TRBJ1-1	CASSYSQGRAFF
TRBV19	TRBJ2-5	CASSIGQTGTQYF
TRBV4-1	TRBJ1-6	CASSRGSSSYNSPLHF
TRBV6-5	TRBJ2-6	CATANRAGANVLTF
TRBV5-1	TRBJ2-2	CASSMGRSTGELFF
TRBV5-1	TRBJ2-7	CASSLTGGGYEQYF
TRBV2	TRBJ1-4	CASSDGSGSEKLFF
TRBV9	TRBJ2-2	CASSVAPRTGGTGELFF
TRBV19	TRBJ1-2	CASSYSGGDYGYTF
TRBV3-1/TRBV3-2	TRBJ1-6	CASSQVNRGFSNSPLHF
TRBV19	TRBJ2-2	CASSDSPRGSGELFF
TRBV9	TRBJ2-1	CASSYGDSFNEQFF
TRBV6-1	TRBJ1-5	CASSDPRDTESNQPQHF
TRBV19	TRBJ1-4	CASTSGAAAEKLFF
TRBV5-1	TRBJ2-7	CASSLAGGTYEQYF
TRBV28	TRBJ2-1	CASSHSGQGRRGQFF
TRBV28	TRBJ2-7	CASTKTGTNYEQYF
TRBV5-1	TRBJ1-6	CASSGDLGRDNSPLHF
TRBV6-5	TRBJ1-3	CASSYSGQGGNTIYF
TRBV4-2	TRBJ2-1	CASSQDFVARDEQFF
TRBV10-3	TRBJ2-7	CAIRPGTSGGKVEQYF
TRBV19	TRBJ1-4	CASRDRTTNEKLFF
TRBV19	TRBJ1-1	CASSIDSTALNTEAFF
TRBV4-1	TRBJ2-1	CASSQYTSGIYNEQFF
TRBV7-9	TRBJ2-1	CASSLGSAGQGVKNEQFF
TRBV7-2	TRBJ2-7	CASSLAATAAEQYF
TRBV7-2	TRBJ1-5	CASSDRGSNQPQHF
TRBV28	TRBJ2-7	CASSLGGSSYEQYF
TRBV7-9	TRBJ1-4	CASSLGGEREKLFF
TRBV7-5	TRBJ1-3	CARSLATENTIYF
TRBV12-5	TRBJ1-2	CASGLVLGEKGKVGANYGYTF
TRBV5-4	TRBJ1-2	CASRRTGDDGYTF
TRBV19	TRBJ1-5	CASSAHSGTGGNQPQHF
TRBV19	TRBJ1-5	CASSSRQMGNQPQHF
TRBV28	TRBJ2-5	CASSSTGGQETQYF
TRBV18	TRBJ1-1	CASSPRGGTGDTEAFF
TRBV7-3	TRBJ2-3	CASSQAGGNTDTQYF
TRBV5-1	TRBJ2-7	CASSPGQDAYEQYF
TRBV7-6	TRBJ2-1	CASSRAAVGLYNEQFF
TRBV11-3	TRBJ2-7	CASSLGDSPYEQYF
TRBV6-5	TRBJ2-3	CASRGGTDTQYF
TRBV5-1	TRBJ2-1	CASTSSYNEQFF
TRBV11-2	TRBJ1-3	CASSRGQVLGNTIYF
TRBV12-3/TRBV12-4	TRBJ2-1	CASSLDSNEQFF
TRBV25-1	TRBJ1-6	CASSEYRAGADSPLHF
TRBV9	TRBJ1-5	CASSVGQGANQPQHF
TRBV6-5	TRBJ2-2	CASRAHVIGELFF
TRBV6-5	TRBJ1-1	CATQSGQNTEAFF